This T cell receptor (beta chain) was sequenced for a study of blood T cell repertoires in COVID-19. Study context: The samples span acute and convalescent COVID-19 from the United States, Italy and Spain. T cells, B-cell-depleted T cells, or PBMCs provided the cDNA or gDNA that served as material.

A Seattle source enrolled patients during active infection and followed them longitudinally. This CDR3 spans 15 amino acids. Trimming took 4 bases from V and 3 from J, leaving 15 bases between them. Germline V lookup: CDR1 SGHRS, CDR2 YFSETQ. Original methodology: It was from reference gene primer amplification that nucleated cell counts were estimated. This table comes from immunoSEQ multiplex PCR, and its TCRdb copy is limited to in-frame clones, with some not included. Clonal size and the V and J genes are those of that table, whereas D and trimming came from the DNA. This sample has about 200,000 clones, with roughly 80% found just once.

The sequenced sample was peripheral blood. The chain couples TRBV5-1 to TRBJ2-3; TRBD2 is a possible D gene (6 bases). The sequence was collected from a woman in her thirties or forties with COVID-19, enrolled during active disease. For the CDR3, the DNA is TGCGCCAGCAGCGACCCCGGGGGACCGACAGATACGCAGTATTTT. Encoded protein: CASSDPGGPTDTQYF.